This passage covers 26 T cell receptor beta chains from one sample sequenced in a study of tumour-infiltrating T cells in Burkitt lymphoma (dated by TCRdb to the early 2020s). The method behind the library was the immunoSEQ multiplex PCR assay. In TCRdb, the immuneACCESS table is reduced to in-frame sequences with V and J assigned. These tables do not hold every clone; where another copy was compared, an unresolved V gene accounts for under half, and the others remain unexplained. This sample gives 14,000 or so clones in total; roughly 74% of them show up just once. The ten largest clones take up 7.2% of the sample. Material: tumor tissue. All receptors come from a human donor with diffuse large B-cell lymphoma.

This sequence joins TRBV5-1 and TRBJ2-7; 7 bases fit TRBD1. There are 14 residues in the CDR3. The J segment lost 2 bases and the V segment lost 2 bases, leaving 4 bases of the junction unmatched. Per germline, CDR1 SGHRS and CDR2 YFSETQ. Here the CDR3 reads CASSLGTAAYEQYF. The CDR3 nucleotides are TGCGCCAGCAGCTTAGGGACAGCGGCCTACGAGCAGTACTTC.

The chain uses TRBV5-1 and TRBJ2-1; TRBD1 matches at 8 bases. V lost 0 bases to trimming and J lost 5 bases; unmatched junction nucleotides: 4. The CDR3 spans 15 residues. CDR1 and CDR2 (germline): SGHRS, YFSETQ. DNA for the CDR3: TGCGCCAGCAGCTTGGTGTGGACAGGGAACAATGAGCAGTTCTTC. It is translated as CASSLVWTGNNEQFF.

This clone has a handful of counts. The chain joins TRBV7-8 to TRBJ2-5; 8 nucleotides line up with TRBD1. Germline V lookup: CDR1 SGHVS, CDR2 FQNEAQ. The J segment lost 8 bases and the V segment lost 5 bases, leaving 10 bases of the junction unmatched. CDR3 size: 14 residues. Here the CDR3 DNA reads TGTGCCAGCAGCGCGCGGGACAGGCTCCGCACCCAGTACTTC. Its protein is CASSARDRLRTQYF. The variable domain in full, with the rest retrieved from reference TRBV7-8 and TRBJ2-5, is GAGVSQSPRYKVAKRGQDVALRCDPISGHVSLFWYQQALGQGPEFLTYFQNEAQLDKSGLPSDRFFAERPEGSVSTLKIQRTQQEDSAVYLCASSARDRLRTQYFGPGTRLLVL.

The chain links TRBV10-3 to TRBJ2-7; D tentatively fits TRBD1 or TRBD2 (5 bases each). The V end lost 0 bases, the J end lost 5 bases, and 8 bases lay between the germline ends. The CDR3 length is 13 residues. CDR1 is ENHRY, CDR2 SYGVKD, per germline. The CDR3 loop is CAISESRGNEQYV. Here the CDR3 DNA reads TGTGCCATCAGTGAGTCGAGGGGTAACGAGCAGTACGTC.

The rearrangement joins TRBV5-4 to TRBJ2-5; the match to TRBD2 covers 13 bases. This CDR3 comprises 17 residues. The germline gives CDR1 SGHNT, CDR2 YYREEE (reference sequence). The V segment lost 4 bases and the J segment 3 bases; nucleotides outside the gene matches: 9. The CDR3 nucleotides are TGTGCCAGCAGCCCATTTTCGACTAGCGGGAGGAAAGAGACCCAGTACTTC. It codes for CASSPFSTSGRKETQYF.

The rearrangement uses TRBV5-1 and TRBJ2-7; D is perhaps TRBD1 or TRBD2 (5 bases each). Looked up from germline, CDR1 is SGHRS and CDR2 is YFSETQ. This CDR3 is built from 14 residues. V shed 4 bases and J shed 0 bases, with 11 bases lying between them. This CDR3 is CASSPDSGSYEQYV. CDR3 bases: TGCGCCAGCAGCCCCGACAGCGGCTCCTACGAGCAGTACGTC.

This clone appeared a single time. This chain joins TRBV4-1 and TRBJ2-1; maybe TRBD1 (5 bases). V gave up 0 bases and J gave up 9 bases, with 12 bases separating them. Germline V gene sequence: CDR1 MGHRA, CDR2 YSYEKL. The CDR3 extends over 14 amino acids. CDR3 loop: CASSQDGRDGEQFF. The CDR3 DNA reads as TGCGCCAGCAGCCAAGATGGCAGGGATGGTGAGCAGTTCTTC.

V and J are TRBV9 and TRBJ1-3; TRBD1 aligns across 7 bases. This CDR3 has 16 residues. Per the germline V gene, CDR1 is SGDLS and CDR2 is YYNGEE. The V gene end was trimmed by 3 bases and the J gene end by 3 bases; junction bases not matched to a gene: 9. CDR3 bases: TGTGCCAGCAGCGACCCAAACAGGGGAAATGGAAACACCATATATTTT. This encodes CASSDPNRGNGNTIYF.

As DNA, the CDR3 is TGTGCCAGTGGACGAGTACCTGAAGCTTTCTTT. Its translation is CASGRVPEAFF. The genes are TRBV2 and TRBJ1-1; D unresolved. V lost 9 bases and J lost 6, with 11 bases in between. From germline, CDR1 is SNHLY and CDR2 FYNNEI. The CDR3 contains 11 residues.

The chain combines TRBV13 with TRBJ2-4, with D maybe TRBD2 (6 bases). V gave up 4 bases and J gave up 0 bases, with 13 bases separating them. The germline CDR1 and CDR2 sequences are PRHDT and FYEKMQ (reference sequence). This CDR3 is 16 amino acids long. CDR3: CASSSSDLIAKNIQYF. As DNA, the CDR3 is TGTGCCAGCAGCTCTAGCGACCTAATAGCCAAAAACATTCAGTACTTC.

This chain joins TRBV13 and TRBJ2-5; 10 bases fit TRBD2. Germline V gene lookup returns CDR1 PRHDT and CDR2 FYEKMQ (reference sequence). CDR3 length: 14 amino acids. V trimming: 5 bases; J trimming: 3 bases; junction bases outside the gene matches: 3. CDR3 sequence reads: CASSVGLAEETQYF. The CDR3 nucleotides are TGTGCCAGCAGCGTCGGACTAGCGGAAGAGACCCAGTACTTC.

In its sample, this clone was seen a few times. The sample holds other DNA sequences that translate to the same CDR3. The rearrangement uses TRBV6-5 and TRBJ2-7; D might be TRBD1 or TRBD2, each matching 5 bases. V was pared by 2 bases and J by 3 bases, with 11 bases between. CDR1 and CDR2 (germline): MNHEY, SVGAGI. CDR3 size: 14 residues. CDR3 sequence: CASSYGPGGYEQYF. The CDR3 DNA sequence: TGTGCCAGCAGTTACGGGCCTGGGGGCTACGAGCAGTACTTC.

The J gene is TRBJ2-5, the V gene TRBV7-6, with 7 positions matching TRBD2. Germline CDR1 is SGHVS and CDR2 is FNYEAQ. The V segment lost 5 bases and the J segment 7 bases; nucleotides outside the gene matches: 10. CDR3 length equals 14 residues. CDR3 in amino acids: CASSNLAELGTQYF. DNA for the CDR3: TGTGCCAGCAGCAACCTAGCGGAGCTGGGGACCCAGTACTTC.

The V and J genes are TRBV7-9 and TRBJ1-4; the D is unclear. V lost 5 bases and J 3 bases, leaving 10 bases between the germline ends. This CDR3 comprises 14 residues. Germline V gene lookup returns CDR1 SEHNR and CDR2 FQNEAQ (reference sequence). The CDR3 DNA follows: TGTGCCAGCAGCCCCTTCGGGCCTAATGAAAAACTGTTTTTT. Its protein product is CASSPFGPNEKLFF.

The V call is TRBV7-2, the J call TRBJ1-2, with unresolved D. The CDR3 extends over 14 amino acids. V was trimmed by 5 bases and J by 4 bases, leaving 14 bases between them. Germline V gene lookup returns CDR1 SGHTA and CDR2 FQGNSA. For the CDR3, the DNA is TGTGCCAGCAGCCCCGTCGGAGACTTCTATGGCTACACCTTC. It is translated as CASSPVGDFYGYTF.

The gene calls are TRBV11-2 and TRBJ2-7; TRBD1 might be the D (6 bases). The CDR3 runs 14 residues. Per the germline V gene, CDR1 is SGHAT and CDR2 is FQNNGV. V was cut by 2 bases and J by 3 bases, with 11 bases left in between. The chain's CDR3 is CASSLSTGLYEQYF. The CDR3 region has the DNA TGTGCCAGCAGCTTATCGACAGGACTCTACGAGCAGTACTTC. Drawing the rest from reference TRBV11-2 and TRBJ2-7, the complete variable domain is EAGVAQSPRYKIIEKRQSVAFWCNPISGHATLYWYQQILGQGPKLLIQFQNNGVVDDSQLPKDRFSAERLKGVDSTLKIQPAKLEDSAVYLCASSLSTGLYEQYFGPGTRLTVT.

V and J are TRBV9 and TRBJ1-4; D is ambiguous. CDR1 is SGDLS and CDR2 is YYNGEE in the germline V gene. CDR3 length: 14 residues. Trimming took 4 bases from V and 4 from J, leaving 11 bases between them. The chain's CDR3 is CASSIGQINEKLFF. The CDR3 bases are TGTGCCAGCAGCATAGGGCAGATTAATGAAAAACTGTTTTTT.

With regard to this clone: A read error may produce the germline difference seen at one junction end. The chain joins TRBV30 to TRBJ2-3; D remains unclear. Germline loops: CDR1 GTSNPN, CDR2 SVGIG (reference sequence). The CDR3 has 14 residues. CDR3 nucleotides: TGTGTCTGGAGTTCCCAGAAAAGCACAGATACGCAGTATTTT. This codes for CVWSSQKSTDTQYF.

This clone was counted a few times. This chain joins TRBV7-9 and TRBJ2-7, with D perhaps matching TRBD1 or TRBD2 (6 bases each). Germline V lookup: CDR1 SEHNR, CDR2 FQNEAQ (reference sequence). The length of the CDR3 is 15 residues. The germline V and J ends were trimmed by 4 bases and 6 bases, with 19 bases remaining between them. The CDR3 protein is CASSSGGRGLREQYF. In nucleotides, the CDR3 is TGTGCCAGCAGCTCCGGGGGCAGGGGACTGCGCGAGCAGTACTTC.

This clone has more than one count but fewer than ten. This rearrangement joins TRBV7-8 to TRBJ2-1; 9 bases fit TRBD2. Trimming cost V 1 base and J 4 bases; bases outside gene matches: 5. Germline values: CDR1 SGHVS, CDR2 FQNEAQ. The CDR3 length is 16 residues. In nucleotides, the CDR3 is TGTGCCAGCAGCTTAGGGGTAGCGGGGGCGTACAATGAGCAGTTCTTC. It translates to CASSLGVAGAYNEQFF.

In DNA, the CDR3 is TGTGCCAGCTCACCCAACGGGGGGCTTAATGAGCAGTTCTTC. Translated, it gives CASSPNGGLNEQFF. The gene calls are TRBV18 and TRBJ2-1, with D possibly matching TRBD2 (7 bases). V was pared by 3 bases and J by 7 bases, with 13 bases between. CDR1 and CDR2 from the germline V gene are KGHSH and LQKENI. CDR3 length: 14 residues.

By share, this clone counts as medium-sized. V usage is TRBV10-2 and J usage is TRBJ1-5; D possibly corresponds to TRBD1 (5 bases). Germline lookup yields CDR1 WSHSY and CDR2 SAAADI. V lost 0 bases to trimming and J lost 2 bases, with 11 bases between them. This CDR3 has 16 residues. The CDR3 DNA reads TGCGCCAGCAGTGAGTCCGAGGGGAAGGGCAATCAGCCCCAGCATTTT. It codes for CASSESEGKGNQPQHF.

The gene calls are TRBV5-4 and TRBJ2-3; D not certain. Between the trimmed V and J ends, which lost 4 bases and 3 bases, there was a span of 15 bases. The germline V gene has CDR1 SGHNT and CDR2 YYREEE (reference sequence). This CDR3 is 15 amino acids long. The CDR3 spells CASSPGWVSTDTQYF. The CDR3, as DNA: TGTGCCAGCAGCCCCGGGTGGGTTTCGACAGATACGCAGTATTTT.

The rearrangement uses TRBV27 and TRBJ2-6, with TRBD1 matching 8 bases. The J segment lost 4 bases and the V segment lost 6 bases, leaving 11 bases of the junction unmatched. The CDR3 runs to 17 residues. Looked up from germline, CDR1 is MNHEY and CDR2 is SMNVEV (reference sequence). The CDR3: CASSPLTGVNGANVLTF. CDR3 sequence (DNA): TGTGCCAGCAGCCCTCTGACAGGGGTCAACGGGGCCAACGTCCTGACTTTC.

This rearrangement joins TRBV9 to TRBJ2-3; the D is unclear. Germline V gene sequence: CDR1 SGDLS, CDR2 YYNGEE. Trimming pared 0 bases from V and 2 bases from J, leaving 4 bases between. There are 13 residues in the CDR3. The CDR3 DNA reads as TGTGCCAGCAGCGTAGAACCCACAGATACGCAGTATTTT. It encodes CASSVEPTDTQYF. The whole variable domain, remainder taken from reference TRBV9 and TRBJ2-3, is DSGVTQTPKHLITATGQRVTLRCSPRSGDLSVYWYQQSLDQGLQFLIQYYNGEERAKGNILERFSAQQFPDLHSELNLSSLELGDSALYFCASSVEPTDTQYFGPGTRLTVL.

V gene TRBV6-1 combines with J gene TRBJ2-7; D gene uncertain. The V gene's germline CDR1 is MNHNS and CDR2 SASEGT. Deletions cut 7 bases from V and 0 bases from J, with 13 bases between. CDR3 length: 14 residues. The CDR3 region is CASTPYGISYEQYV. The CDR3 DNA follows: TGTGCCAGCACCCCGTACGGCATCTCCTACGAGCAGTACGTC.